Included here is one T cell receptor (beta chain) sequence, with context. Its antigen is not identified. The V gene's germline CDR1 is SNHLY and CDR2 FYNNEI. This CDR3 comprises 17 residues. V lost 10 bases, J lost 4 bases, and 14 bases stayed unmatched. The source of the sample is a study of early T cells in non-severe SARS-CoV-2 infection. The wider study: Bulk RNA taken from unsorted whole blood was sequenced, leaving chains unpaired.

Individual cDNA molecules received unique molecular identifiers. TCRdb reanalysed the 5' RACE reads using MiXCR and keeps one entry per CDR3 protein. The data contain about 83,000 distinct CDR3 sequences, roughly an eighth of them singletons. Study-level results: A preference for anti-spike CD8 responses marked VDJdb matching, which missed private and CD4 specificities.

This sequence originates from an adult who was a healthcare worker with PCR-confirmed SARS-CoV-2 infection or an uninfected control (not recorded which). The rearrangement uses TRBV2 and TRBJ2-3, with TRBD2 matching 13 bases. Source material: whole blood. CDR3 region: CATIGGTSGNLADTQYF. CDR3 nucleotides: TGTGCCACCATTGGGGGGACTAGCGGGAATTTGGCAGATACGCAGTATTTT.